These 2 T cell receptor beta chains came from one sample sequenced in a study of beta chain features in type 1 diabetes (dated by TCRdb to about 2018). Receptors were amplified or captured by the immunoSEQ multiplex PCR assay. The High Capacity cDNA Reverse Transcription Kit was used to reverse transcribe all of the isolated RNA, meaning that expressed TCRB transcripts were what got sequenced. This is the immuneACCESS table as TCRdb keeps it, with only in-frame sequences that have V and J called. A part of the clones is gone; compared with another copy, unresolved V genes explain less than half, and the rest is unexplained. The table for this sample lists some 410,000 clones; 14% of them were counted only once. The ten largest account for roughly 0.033% of the sample. The specimen sequenced was naive CD4+ T cells from blood. The cell subset or site label on this specimen signifies: true naive CD4+ T cells. The receptors were sampled from a man younger than 45 in good health.

The chain uses TRBV29-1 and TRBJ1-3; 7 bases map to TRBD1. In germline, CDR1 is SQVTM, CDR2 ANQGSEA. J was trimmed by 2 bases and V by 5 bases; bases with no gene match: 6. The CDR3 consists of 14 residues. The CDR3 reads CSVHPTGPGNTIYF. CDR3 nucleotide sequence: TGCAGCGTTCACCCGACAGGGCCTGGAAACACCATATATTTT. Drawing the rest from reference TRBV29-1 and TRBJ1-3, the complete variable domain is SAVISQKPSRDICQRGTSLTIQCQVDSQVTMMFWYRQQPGQSLTLIATANQGSEATYESGFVIDKFPISRPNLTFSTLTVSNMSPEDSSIYLCSVHPTGPGNTIYFGEGSWLTVV.

The table lists this clone with a few counts. This chain links TRBV29-1 with TRBJ2-5, with a tentative D call TRBD2 (6 bases). Trimming took off 4 bases at V and 1 base at J, with 13 bases between the two ends. Germline V gene lookup returns CDR1 SQVTM and CDR2 ANQGSEA. CDR3 length equals 14 residues. The CDR3: CSVVSQGGQETQYF. The CDR3 coding sequence is TGCAGCGTTGTTTCCCAGGGAGGCCAAGAGACCCAGTACTTC. The whole variable domain, filled in from reference TRBV29-1 and TRBJ2-5, reads SAVISQKPSRDICQRGTSLTIQCQVDSQVTMMFWYRQQPGQSLTLIATANQGSEATYESGFVIDKFPISRPNLTFSTLTVSNMSPEDSSIYLCSVVSQGGQETQYFGPGTRLLVL.